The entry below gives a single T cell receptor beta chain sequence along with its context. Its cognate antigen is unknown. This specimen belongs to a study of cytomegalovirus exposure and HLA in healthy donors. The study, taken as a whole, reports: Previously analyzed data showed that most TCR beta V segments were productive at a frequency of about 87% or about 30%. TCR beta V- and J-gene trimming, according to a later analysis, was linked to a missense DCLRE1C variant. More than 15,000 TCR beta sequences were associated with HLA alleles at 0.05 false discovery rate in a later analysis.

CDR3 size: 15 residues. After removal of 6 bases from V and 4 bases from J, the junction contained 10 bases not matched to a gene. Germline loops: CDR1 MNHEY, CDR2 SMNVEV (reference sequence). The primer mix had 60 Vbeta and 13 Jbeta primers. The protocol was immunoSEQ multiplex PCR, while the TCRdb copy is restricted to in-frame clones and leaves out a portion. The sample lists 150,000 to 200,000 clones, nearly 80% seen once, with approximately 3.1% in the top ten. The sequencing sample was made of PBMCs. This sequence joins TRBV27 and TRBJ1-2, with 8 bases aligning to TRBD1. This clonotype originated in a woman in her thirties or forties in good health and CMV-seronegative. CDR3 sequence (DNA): TGTGCCAGCAGCGATAGCCACAGGGGGACCTATGGCTACACCTTC. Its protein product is CASSDSHRGTYGYTF.